This record looks at one T cell receptor (beta chain) sequence and its context. V trimming: 5 bases; J trimming: 5 bases; junction bases outside the gene matches: 12. Germline V CDR1 and CDR2: SGHAT, FQNNGV. The CDR3 has 16 amino acids. The protocol was immunoSEQ multiplex PCR, while the TCRdb copy is restricted to in-frame clones and leaves out a portion. The table includes 300,000 to 400,000 clones, 85% detected once. These data come from a study of Ad26.COV2.S vaccination and SARS-CoV-2 variants. As to treatment: roughly 19 received Ad26.COV2.S at low or high dose, single or two shots; 5 received placebo; per-sample allocation not given. Specimen acquisition occurred on day 63 following the initial vaccine or placebo injection. Wuhan-strain SARS-CoV-2 spike was expressed by the Ad26 vector that made up the vaccine.

This chain uses TRBV11-2 with TRBJ1-2, with TRBD1 matching 9 bases. The TCR sequence derives from a person aged 18-60 years who received the Ad26.COV2.S COVID-19 vaccine or a placebo. The specimen comprised peripheral blood, sampled in a trial of Ad26.COV2.S vaccine versus placebo. The CDR3 sequence: CASSPEGTGLTYGYTF. Written as DNA, the CDR3 is TGTGCCAGCAGCCCCGAGGGGACAGGGCTGACGTATGGCTACACCTTC.